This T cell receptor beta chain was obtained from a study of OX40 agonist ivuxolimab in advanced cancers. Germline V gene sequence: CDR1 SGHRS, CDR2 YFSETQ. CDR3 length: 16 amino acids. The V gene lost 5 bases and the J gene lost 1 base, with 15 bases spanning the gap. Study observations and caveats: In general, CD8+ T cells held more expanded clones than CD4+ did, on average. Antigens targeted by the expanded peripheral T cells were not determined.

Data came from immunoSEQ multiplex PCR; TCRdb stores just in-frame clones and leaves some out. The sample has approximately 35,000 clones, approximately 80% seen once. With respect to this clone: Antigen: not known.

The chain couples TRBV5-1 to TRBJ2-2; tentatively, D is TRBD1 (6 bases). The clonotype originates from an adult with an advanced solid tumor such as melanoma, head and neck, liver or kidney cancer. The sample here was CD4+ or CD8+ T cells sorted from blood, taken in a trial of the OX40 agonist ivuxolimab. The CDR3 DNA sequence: TGCGCCAGCAGTCATCCGATACAGGGGAACACCGGGGAGCTGTTTTTT. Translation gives CASSHPIQGNTGELFF.